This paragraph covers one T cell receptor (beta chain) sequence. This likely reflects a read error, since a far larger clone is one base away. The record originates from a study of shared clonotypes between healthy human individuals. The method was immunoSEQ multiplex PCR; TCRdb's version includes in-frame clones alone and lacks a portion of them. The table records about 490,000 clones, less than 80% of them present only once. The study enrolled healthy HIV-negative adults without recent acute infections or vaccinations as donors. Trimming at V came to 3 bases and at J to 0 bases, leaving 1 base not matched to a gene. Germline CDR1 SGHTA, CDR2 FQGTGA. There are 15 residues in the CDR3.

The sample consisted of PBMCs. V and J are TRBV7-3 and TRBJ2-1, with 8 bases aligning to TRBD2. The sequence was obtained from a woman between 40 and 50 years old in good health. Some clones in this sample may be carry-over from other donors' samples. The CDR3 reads CASSFSGTSYNEQFF. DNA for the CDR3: TGTGCCAGCAGCTTTAGCGGGACCTCCTACAATGAGCAGTTCTTC.